This TCR beta chain was found in a study of T cells in localized non-small cell lung cancer. Assay: immunoSEQ multiplex PCR; the TCRdb copy retains only in-frame clones and omits some. There are under 70,000 clones in the sample; 80% to 90% occur only once, and less than 6% lies in the top ten. The CDR3 loop spans 14 amino acids. This specimen consisted of peripheral blood, obtained before any cancer treatment. The TCR comes from a woman aged 40 to 75 with stage I lung adenocarcinoma. This chain joins TRBV21-1 and TRBJ1-1. TRBV21-1 is a listed pseudogene. The CDR3 sequence: CASSIHREGTEAFF. CDR3 sequence (DNA): TGTGCCAGCAGCATTCACAGGGAGGGCACTGAAGCTTTCTTT.